The T cell receptor (beta chain) under discussion was sequenced for a study of T-cell reconstitution after alpha-beta-depleted transplantation in children. Germline values: CDR1 SGHVS, CDR2 FQNEAQ. This CDR3 region has 13 residues. The V end was cut by 5 bases, the J end by 4 bases, with 11 bases between. In regard to this clonotype: Its antigen is not identified.

Study-wide points: Where some patients showed high TCRbeta diversity at day 60, it came from recipient T cells and thymic progenitors that had survived. It was newly produced T cells that mostly accounted for T-cell counts and diversity one year after transplant. Several hundred rapidly expanded clones from non-depleted graft cells reportedly supplied alpha-beta T cells about two months post-transplant.

Unique molecular identifiers were incorporated into the prepared TCRbeta library. TCRdb reprocessed the PCR reads with MiXCR, giving one entry per CDR3 protein. The repertoire has 700,000 to 850,000 distinct CDR3 sequences, approximately 15% of them found once; the top ten carry 5%. This sequence joins TRBV7-8 and TRBJ2-5; D may correspond to TRBD1 or TRBD2 (5 bases each). The origin of this receptor is a male patient aged 10 to 17 who had a stem cell transplant for acute lymphoblastic leukemia, so the T cells may come from the graft donor. This specimen consisted of PBMCs, mostly from graft donor cells, obtained 360 days after TCRalphabeta/CD19-depleted stem cell transplant. CDR3 coding DNA: TGTGCCAGCAGCAGAGGGGTAGGAGAGACCCAGTACTTC. Its translation: CASSRGVGETQYF. Based on the CDR3 plus reference TRBV7-8 and TRBJ2-5, the full variable domain is GAGVSQSPRYKVAKRGQDVALRCDPISGHVSLFWYQQALGQGPEFLTYFQNEAQLDKSGLPSDRFFAERPEGSVSTLKIQRTQQEDSAVYLCASSRGVGETQYFGPGTRLLVL.